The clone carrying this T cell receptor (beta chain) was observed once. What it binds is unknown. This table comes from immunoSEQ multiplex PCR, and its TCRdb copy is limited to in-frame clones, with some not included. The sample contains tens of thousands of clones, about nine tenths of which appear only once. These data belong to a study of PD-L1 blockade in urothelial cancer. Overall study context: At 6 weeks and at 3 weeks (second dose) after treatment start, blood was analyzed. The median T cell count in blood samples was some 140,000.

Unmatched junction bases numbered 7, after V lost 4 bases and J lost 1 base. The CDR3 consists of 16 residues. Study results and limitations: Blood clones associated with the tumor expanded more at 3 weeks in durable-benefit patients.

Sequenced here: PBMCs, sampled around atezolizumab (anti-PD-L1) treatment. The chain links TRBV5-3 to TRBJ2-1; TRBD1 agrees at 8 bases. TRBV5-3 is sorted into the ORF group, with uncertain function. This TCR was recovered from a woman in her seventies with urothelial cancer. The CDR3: CARSPPRQGSYNEQFF. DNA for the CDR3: TGTGCCAGAAGCCCCCCCCGACAGGGGTCCTACAATGAGCAGTTCTTC.